Here is one T cell receptor (beta chain) with its context. This clonotype was recorded only once. Which antigen it targets is not known. The input lacks base qualities; no much larger clone sits a single base away. The library relied on 5' RACE. The second PCR ran for roughly 7 to 12 cycles and used a J-beta primer mix along with a sample-barcoded 5' primer. Each TCR beta cDNA molecule received a unique molecular identifier from a template-switch 5' adaptor carrying 12 random nucleotides. Each sample yielded at least 2.5 million CDR3-containing paired-end reads. First-strand cDNA synthesis was performed from all RNA using the Mint cDNA synthesis kit, with priming by a TRBC-specific oligonucleotide. Following uracil-DNA glycosylase treatment, all cDNA underwent a first 18-cycle PCR with the universal primers M1SS and BC2_uni_R. The original pipeline was this. For normalization, 1 million high-quality reads, each with a distinct molecular identifier, were randomly selected from each sample. Instead of being binned into consensus sequences, reads that shared molecular identifiers were thrown out. MiTCR, run with a Q25 quality threshold and the strictest error-elimination algorithm, handled CDR3 identification, clonotype clustering and error correction. A nonparametric unseen species model using Euler transformation provided a lower-bound estimate of total TCR beta diversity. TCRdb reran the public reads through fastp at Q25 and MiXCR, keeping productive beta chains. When rows share a CDR3 protein, they turn into one entry using the most common DNA and genes. TCRdb's processing, not the authors' own work, is the source of the V and J calls. The sample contains around 1,900,000 distinct CDR3 sequences, about two fifths of them found a single time. More than 20% of the sample rests with the top ten.

The CDR3 runs 14 residues from the cysteine to the phenylalanine. Of the read, only the CDR3 DNA is kept; its 42 bases are in frame from base 1. Trimmed from V: 4 bases; trimmed from J: 4 bases; junction bases lacking a gene match: 5. CDR1 and CDR2, per the germline V gene, are SGHRS and YFSETQ. Donors were 40 or so systemically healthy Caucasian individuals from Russia aged 6 to 90 years. Each donor gave about 9.2 milliliters of peripheral blood, drawn into EDTA-treated Vacutainer tubes. Ficoll-Paque density-gradient centrifugation was used to isolate PBMCs, with at least 6 million per sample. Total RNA was extracted from PBMCs with Trizol reagent, with at least 5 micrograms obtained per sample. The percentages of naive CD45RAhigh/CD27high T cells were determined by flow cytometry on a PBMC aliquot from every donor. This entry belongs to a study of blood T cells in healthy people across ages (dated by TCRdb to between 2015 and 2017). With regard to the full study: Template switching captured roughly one uniquely barcoded TCR beta cDNA molecule per two T cells in model experiments. The study analyzed two additional independent replicas of 1 million unique cDNA reads from the same blood draw for two donors, one aged 18 to 29 and one aged 80 or older. To track age-related changes in TCR beta repertoire diversity, the study relied on deep sequencing normalized with unique cDNA molecular identifiers. To avoid experimental bias, donors of different ages were randomly spread across the sequencing lanes. Donors were grouped into four age groups: young (average approximately 16 years), middle-aged (under 40), aged (around 60) and long-lived (82).

Study-wide conclusions, independent of this receptor: A strong correlation was found between observed TCR beta diversity and the percentage of naive T cells measured by flow cytometry. Total diversity estimates from one million sequenced T cells were considered lower bounds and underestimates. Compared with the aged group, the long-lived group had more naive CD4+ T cells, fewer expanded clones and increased TCR diversity, suggesting age selection. Because profiling used bulk unsorted PBMCs, naive and antigen-experienced compartments could not be compared conclusively. Observed TCR beta diversity per million T cells fell roughly linearly with age, and a significant reduction was already apparent by age roughly 40. Donor CMV infection status was unknown, potentially confounding age-related changes in expanded clonotypes.

Sequenced material: blood. This chain is built from TRBV5-1 and TRBJ1-1, with 9 junctional bases fitting TRBD1. The receptor comes from a human donor in good health. The encoded CDR3 is CASSPHRGPTEAFF. The DNA is TGCGCCAGCAGCCCTCACAGGGGGCCCACTGAAGCTTTCTTT.